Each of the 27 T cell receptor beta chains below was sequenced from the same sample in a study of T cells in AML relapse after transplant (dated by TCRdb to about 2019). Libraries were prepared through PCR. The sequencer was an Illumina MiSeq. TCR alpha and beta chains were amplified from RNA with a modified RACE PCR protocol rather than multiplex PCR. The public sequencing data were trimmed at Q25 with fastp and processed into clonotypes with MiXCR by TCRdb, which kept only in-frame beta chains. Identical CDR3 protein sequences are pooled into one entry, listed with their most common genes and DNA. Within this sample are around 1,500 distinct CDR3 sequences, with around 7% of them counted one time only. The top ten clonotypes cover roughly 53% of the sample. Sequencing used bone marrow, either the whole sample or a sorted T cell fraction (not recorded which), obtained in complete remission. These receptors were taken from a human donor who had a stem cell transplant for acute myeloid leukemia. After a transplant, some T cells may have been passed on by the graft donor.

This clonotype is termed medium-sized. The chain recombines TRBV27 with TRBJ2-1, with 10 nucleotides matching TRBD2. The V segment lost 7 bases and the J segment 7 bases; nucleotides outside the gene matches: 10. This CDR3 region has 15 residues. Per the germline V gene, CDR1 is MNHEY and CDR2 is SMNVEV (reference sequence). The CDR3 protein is CASNSAGGPRNEQFF. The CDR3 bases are TGTGCCAGCAATTCAGCGGGAGGGCCGCGTAATGAGCAGTTCTTC.

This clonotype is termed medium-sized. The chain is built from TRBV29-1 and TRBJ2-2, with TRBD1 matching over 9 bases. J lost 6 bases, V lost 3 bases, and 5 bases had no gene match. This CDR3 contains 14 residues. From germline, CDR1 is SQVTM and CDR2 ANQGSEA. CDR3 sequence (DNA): TGCAGCGTTGAGGGGACAGGGAAGTCCGGGGAGCTGTTTTTT. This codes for CSVEGTGKSGELFF.

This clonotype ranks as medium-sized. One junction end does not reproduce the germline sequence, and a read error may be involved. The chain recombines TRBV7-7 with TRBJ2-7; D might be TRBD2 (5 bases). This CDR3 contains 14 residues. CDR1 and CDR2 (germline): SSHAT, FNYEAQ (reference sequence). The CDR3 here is CASSLGPGDYEQYF. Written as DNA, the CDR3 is TGTGCTAGCAGCTTAGGGCCCGGGGATTACGAGCAGTACTTC.

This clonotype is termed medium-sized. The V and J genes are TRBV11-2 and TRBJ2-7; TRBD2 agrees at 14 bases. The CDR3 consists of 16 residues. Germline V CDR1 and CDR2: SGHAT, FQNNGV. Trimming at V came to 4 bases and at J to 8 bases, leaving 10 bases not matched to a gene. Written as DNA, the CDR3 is TGTGCCAGCAGCTCCCGACTAGCGGGAGGGGGTACGAAGCAGTACTTC. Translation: CASSSRLAGGGTKQYF. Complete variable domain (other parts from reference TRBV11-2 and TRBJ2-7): EAGVAQSPRYKIIEKRQSVAFWCNPISGHATLYWYQQILGQGPKLLIQFQNNGVVDDSQLPKDRFSAERLKGVDSTLKIQPAKLEDSAVYLCASSSRLAGGGTKQYFGPGTRLTVT.

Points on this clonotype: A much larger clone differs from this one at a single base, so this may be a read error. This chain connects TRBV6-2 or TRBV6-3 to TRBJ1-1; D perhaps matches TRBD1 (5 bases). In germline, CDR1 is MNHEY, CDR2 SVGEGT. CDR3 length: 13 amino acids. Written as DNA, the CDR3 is TGTGCCAACAGTTACTCAGCCAGGGCTGAAGCTTTCTTT. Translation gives CANSYSARAEAFF.

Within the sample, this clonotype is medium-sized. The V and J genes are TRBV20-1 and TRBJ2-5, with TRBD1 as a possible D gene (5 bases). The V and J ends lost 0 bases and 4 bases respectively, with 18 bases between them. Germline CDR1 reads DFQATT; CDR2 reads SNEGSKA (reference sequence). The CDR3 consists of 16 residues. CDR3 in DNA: TGCAGTGCTAGAGATCTGAAGTTAGGGGTTTCAGAGACCCAGTACTTC. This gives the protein CSARDLKLGVSETQYF.

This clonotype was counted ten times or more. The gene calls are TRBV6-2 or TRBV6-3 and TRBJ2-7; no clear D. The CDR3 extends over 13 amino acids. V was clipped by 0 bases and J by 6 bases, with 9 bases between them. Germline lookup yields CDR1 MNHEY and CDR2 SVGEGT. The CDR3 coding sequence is TGTGCCAGCAGTTACTCTGGCGTTGGCGAGCAGTACTTC. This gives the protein CASSYSGVGEQYF.

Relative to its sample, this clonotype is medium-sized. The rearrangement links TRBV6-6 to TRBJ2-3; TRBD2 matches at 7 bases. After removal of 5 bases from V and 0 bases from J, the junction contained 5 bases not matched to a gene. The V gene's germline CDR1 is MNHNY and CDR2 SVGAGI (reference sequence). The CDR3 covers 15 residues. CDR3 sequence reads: CASSPGGGSTDTQYF. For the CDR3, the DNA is TGTGCCAGCAGTCCCGGGGGAGGGAGCACAGATACGCAGTATTTT.

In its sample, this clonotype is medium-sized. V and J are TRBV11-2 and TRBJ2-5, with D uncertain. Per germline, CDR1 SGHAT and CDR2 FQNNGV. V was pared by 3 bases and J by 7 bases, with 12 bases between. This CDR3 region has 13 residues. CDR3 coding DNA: TGTGCCAGCAGCTTTCTGCCTCTGGGGACCCAGTACTTC. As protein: CASSFLPLGTQYF.

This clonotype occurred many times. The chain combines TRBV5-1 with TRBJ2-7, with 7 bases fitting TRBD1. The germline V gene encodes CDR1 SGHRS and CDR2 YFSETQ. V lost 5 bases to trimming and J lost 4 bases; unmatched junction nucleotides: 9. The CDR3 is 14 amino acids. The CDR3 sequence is CASSSGTVIYEQYF. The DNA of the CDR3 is TGCGCCAGCAGTTCCGGGACAGTGATATACGAGCAGTACTTC.

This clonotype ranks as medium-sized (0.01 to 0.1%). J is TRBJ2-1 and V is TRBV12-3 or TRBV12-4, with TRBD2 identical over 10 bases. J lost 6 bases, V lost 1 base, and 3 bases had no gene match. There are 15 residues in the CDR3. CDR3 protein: CASSLGAGGANEQFF. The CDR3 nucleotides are TGTGCCAGCAGTTTAGGAGCGGGAGGGGCCAATGAGCAGTTCTTC.

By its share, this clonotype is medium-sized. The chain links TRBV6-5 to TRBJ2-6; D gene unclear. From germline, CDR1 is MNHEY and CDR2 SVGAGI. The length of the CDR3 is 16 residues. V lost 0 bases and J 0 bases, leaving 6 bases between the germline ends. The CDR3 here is CASSYSMDSGANVLTF. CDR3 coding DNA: TGTGCCAGCAGTTACTCGATGGACTCTGGGGCCAACGTCCTGACTTTC.

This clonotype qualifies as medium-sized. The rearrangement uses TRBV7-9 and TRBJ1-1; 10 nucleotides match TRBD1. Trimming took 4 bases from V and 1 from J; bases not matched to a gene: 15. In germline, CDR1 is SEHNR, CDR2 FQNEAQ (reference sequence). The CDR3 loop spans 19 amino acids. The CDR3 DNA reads TGTGCCAGCAGCTCCCCAAGGGGACAGGGGACGCGTACGAACACTGAAGCTTTCTTT. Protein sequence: CASSSPRGQGTRTNTEAFF.

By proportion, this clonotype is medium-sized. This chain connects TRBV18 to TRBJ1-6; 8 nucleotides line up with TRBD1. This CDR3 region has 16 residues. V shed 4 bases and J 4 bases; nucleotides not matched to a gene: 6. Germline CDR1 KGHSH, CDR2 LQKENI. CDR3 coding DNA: TGTGCCAGCTCACATCTACAGGGGGAGTATAATTCACCCCTCCACTTT. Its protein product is CASSHLQGEYNSPLHF.

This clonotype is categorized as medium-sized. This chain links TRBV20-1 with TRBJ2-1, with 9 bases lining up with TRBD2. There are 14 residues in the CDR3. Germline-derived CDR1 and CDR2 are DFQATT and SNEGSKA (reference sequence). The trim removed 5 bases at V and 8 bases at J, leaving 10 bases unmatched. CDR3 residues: CSAPLAGGPDEQFF. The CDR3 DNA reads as TGCAGTGCTCCCCTCGCGGGAGGGCCGGATGAGCAGTTCTTC.

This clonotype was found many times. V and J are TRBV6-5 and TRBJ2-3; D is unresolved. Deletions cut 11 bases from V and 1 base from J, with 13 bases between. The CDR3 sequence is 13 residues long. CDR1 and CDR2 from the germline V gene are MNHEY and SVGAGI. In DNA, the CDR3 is TGTGCCGCTAGGTTTGCTGGCACAGATACGCAGTATTTT. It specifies CAARFAGTDTQYF.

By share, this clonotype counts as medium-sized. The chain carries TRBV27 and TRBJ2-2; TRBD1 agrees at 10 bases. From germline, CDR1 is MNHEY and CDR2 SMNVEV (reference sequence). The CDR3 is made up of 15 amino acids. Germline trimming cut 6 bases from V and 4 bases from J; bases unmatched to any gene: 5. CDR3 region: CASRVGTGVTGELFF. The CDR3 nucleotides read TGTGCCAGCAGGGTCGGGACAGGGGTCACCGGGGAGCTGTTTTTT.

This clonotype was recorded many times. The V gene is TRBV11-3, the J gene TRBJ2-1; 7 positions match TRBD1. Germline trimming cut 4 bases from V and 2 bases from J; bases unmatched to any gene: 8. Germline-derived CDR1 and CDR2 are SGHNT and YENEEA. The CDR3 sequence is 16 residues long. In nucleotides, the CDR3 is TGTGCCAGCAGCTCCGGTTTAGGGGGCCCCTACAATGAGCAGTTCTTC. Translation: CASSSGLGGPYNEQFF.

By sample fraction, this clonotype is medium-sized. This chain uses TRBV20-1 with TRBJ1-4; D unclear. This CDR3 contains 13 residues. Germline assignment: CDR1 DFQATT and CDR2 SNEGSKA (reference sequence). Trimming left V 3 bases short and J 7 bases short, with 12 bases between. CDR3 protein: CSASWGAGEKLFF. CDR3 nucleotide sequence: TGCAGTGCTAGTTGGGGTGCGGGTGAAAAACTGTTTTTT.

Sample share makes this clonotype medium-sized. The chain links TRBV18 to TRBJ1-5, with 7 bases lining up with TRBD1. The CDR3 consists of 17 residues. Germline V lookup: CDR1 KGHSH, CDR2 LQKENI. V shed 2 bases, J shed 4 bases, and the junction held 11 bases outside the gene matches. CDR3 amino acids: CASSPAGTTGLNQPQHF. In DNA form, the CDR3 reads TGTGCCAGCTCACCAGCAGGCACGACAGGGCTGAATCAGCCCCAGCATTTT.

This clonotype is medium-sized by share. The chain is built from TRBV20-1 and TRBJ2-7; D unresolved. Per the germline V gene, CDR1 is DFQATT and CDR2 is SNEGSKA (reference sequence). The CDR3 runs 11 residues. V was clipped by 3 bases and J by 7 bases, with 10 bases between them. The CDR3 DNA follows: TGCAGTGCTAGTTCGTCCCGGGAGCAGTACTTC. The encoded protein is CSASSSREQYF.

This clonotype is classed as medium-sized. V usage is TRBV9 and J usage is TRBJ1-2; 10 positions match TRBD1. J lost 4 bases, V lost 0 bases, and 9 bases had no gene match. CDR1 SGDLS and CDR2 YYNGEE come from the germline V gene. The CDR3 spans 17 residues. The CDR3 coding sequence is TGTGCCAGCAGCGTAGGTGGTTTGACAGGGGGCAGCTATGGCTACACCTTC. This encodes CASSVGGLTGGSYGYTF.

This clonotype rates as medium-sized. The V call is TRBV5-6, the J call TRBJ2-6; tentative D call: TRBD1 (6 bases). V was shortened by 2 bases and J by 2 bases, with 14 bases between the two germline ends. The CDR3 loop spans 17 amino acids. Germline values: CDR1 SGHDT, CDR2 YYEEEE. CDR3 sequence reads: CASSFRTGKAGANVLTF. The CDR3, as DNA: TGTGCCAGCAGCTTCCGCACAGGGAAGGCTGGGGCCAACGTCCTGACTTTC.

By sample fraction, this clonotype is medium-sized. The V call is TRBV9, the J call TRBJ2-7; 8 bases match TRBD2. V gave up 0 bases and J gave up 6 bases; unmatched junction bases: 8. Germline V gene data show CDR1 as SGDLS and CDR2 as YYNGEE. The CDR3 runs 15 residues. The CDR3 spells CASSVVAGGVSEQYF. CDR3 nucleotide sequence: TGTGCCAGCAGCGTAGTTGCGGGAGGAGTTAGCGAGCAGTACTTC.

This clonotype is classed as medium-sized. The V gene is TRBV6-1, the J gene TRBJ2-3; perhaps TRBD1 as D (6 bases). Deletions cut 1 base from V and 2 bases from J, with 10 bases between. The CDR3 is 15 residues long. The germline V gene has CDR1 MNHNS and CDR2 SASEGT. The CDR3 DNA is TGTGCCAGCAGTGAAGATGCAGGGGTCACAGATACGCAGTATTTT. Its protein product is CASSEDAGVTDTQYF.

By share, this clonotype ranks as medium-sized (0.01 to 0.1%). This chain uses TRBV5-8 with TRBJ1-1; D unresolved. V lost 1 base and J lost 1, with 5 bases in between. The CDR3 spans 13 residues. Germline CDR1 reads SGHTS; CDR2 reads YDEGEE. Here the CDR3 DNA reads TGTGCCAGCAGCTTGACAGCGAACACTGAAGCTTTCTTT. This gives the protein CASSLTANTEAFF.

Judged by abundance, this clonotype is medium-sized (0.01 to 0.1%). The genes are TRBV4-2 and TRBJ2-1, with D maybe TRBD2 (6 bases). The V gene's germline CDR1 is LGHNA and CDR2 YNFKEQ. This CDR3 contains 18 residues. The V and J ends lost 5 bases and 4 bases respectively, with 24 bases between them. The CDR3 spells CASSSPPEAQRAYNEQFF. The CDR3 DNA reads TGTGCCAGCAGCTCCCCCCCGGAAGCCCAGCGGGCGTACAATGAGCAGTTCTTC.